This TCR beta chain was recovered during a study of shared clonotypes between healthy human individuals. CDR3 length: 15 amino acids. In germline, CDR1 is SGHRS, CDR2 YFSETQ. Trimming shortened V by 0 bases and J by 2 bases, and 11 bases separated the two germline ends. Several immunoSEQ 96-well plates shared each subset's DNA, each plate a replicate. Generated by immunoSEQ multiplex PCR, the TCRdb table keeps only in-frame clones and is missing some. Among approximately 500,000 clones, 79% were seen once, and the ten largest hold 10% to 15%. The source of this sequence is a woman in her 40s in good health. Some clones in this sample may be carry-over from other donors' samples. The chain couples TRBV5-1 to TRBJ2-5; D ambiguous. Sequenced sample: PBMCs. The CDR3 reads CASSLAWSEQETQYF. DNA of the CDR3: TGCGCCAGCAGCTTGGCGTGGAGCGAGCAAGAGACCCAGTACTTC.